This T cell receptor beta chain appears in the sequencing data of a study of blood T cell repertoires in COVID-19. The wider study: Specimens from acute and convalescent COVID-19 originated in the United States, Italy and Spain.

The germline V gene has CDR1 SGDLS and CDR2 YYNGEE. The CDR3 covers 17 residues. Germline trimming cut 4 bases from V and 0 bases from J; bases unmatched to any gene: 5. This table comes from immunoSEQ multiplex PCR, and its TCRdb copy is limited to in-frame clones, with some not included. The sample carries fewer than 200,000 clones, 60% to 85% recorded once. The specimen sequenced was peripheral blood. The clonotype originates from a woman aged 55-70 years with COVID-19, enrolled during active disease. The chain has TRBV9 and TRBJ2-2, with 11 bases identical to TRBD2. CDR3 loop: CASSHSGRAPNTGELFF. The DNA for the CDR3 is TGTGCCAGCAGCCATAGCGGGAGGGCACCGAACACCGGGGAGCTGTTTTTT.